The 31 T cell receptor beta chains below were found in one sample sequenced in a study of blood T cell repertoires in COVID-19. The assay was immunoSEQ multiplex PCR, and TCRdb's table has in-frame clones only and misses some. Among 170,000 or so clones listed, 85% to 90% were seen once. The source material was PBMCs or T cells enriched from blood (not recorded which). Receptors originate from a woman between 45 and 65 years old who had recovered from COVID-19.

The genes are TRBV19 and TRBJ2-7; 16 positions match TRBD2. CDR1 and CDR2 (germline): LNHDA, SQIVND (reference sequence). CDR3 length: 17 residues. The V and J ends lost 5 bases and 6 bases, in that order; junction bases with no gene match: 10. The chain's CDR3 is CASSGTSGGASALEQYF. The DNA for the CDR3 is TGTGCCAGTAGTGGGACTAGCGGGGGGGCCTCGGCCCTCGAGCAGTACTTC.

The chain joins TRBV18 to TRBJ2-7; 9 bases line up with TRBD1. With 5 bases clipped from V and 5 bases from J, the junction kept 1 base outside the gene matches. This CDR3 comprises 12 residues. Germline V lookup: CDR1 KGHSH, CDR2 LQKENI. The CDR3 bases are TGTGCCAGCTCAAGGGACAGGGACGAGCAGTACTTC. This translates into CASSRDRDEQYF.

The gene calls are TRBV15 and TRBJ2-3; D perhaps matches TRBD1 (6 bases). The V end lost 5 bases, the J end lost 15 bases, and 21 bases lay between the germline ends. The V gene's germline CDR1 is LNHNV and CDR2 YYDKDF (reference sequence). CDR3 length: 13 amino acids. CDR3 DNA sequence: TGTGCCACCAGCGAGGACCCAGGGGACCTACAATATTTT. This gives the protein CATSEDPGDLQYF. The whole variable domain, filled in from reference TRBV15 and TRBJ2-3, reads DAMVIQNPRYQVTQFGKPVTLSCSQTLNHNVMYWYQQKSSQAPKLLFHYYDKDFNNEADTPDNFQSRRPNTSFCFLDIRSPGLGDTAMYLCATSEDPGDLQYFGPGTRLTVL.

The rearrangement uses TRBV14 and TRBJ2-7; possible D gene TRBD1, 5 bases. Germline-derived CDR1 and CDR2 are SGHDN and FVKESK. The CDR3 is 14 residues long. Trimming pared 3 bases from V and 3 bases from J, leaving 12 bases between. CDR3 region: CASSQRDSLYEQYF. CDR3 sequence (DNA): TGTGCCAGCAGCCAGCGAGACAGCCTCTACGAGCAGTACTTC.

V gene TRBV11-2 combines with J gene TRBJ2-7; 9 bases agree with TRBD2. The CDR3 contains 14 residues. The V and J ends lost 0 bases and 4 bases, in that order; junction bases with no gene match: 1. Per germline, CDR1 SGHAT and CDR2 FQNNGV. DNA of the CDR3: TGTGCCAGCAGCTTAGAGGGACTAGCTTACGAGCAGTACTTC. Amino acid sequence: CASSLEGLAYEQYF.

This rearrangement joins TRBV5-1 to TRBJ2-3; D is perhaps TRBD2 (6 bases). This CDR3 is built from 13 residues. V was cut by 5 bases and J by 0 bases, with 7 bases left in between. The germline V gene has CDR1 SGHRS and CDR2 YFSETQ. CDR3 protein: CASRRDSTDTQYF. The CDR3, as DNA: TGCGCCAGCAGGCGGGACAGCACAGATACGCAGTATTTT.

This chain connects TRBV24-1 to TRBJ2-1; no firm D call. The CDR3 extends over 11 amino acids. V was pared by 9 bases and J by 1 base, with 3 bases between. Germline V gene data show CDR1 as KGHDR and CDR2 as SFDVKD. CDR3 residues: CATESYNEQFF. The CDR3 DNA is TGTGCCACCGAGTCCTACAATGAGCAGTTCTTC.

The V gene is TRBV27, the J gene TRBJ2-5; 13 nucleotides align to TRBD2. CDR1 is MNHEY, CDR2 SMNVEV, per germline (reference sequence). The CDR3 runs 16 residues. Losses at the gene ends were 5 bases for V and 1 base for J; bases not matched to a gene: 4. This CDR3 reads CASSKLAGGSQETQYF. The DNA for the CDR3 is TGTGCCAGCAGTAAACTAGCGGGGGGGTCCCAAGAGACCCAGTACTTC.

This sequence joins TRBV6-1 and TRBJ1-2; D gene ambiguous. CDR1 and CDR2 from the germline V gene are MNHNS and SASEGT. CDR3 length: 14 residues. V lost 2 bases and J 3 bases, leaving 10 bases between the germline ends. The CDR3: CASSERPGDYGYTF. CDR3 in DNA: TGTGCCAGCAGTGAACGGCCAGGCGACTATGGCTACACCTTC.

This clone appeared once. The CDR3 bases are TGTGCCAGCAGCGTAGGAGGACAGAACTATGGCTACACCTTC. It is translated as CASSVGGQNYGYTF. V usage is TRBV9 and J usage is TRBJ1-2; D is possibly TRBD1 (6 bases). The CDR3 sequence is 14 residues long. Trimming pared 0 bases from V and 2 bases from J, leaving 8 bases between. CDR1 and CDR2 from the germline V gene are SGDLS and YYNGEE.

The V and J genes are TRBV7-9 and TRBJ2-7, with D tentatively TRBD1 (5 bases). In germline, CDR1 is SEHNR, CDR2 FQNEAQ (reference sequence). This CDR3 contains 14 residues. V was clipped by 3 bases and J by 3 bases, with 12 bases between them. The CDR3 sequence: CASSFGRVSYEQYF. CDR3 DNA sequence: TGTGCCAGCAGCTTCGGCAGGGTGAGCTACGAGCAGTACTTC.

As DNA, the CDR3 is TGTGCCAGCAGTATCAGGGGATCCGAGCAGTACTTC. Amino acids: CASSIRGSEQYF. The V call is TRBV7-9, the J call TRBJ2-7; D is perhaps TRBD1 (6 bases). The germline CDR1 and CDR2 sequences are SEHNR and FQNEAQ (reference sequence). Between the trimmed V and J ends, which lost 6 bases and 6 bases, there was a span of 12 bases. The CDR3 spans 12 residues.

This clone has just one count. The J gene is TRBJ1-6, the V gene TRBV18; a weak D match, TRBD1 (5 bases). Trimming cost V 0 bases and J 6 bases, with 15 bases left between them. CDR3 length equals 17 residues. CDR1 and CDR2 (germline): KGHSH, LQKENI. The CDR3 is CASSPPIGQGSNSPLHF. CDR3 DNA sequence: TGTGCCAGCTCACCACCGATTGGGCAGGGCAGTAATTCACCCCTCCACTTT.

The rearrangement joins TRBV19 to TRBJ1-5; no reliable D call. Trimming took off 4 bases at V and 10 bases at J, with 8 bases between the two ends. The germline CDR1 and CDR2 sequences are LNHDA and SQIVND (reference sequence). CDR3 length equals 11 residues. The DNA for the CDR3 is TGTGCCAGTAGTACGGCGGGACCCCAGCATTTT. Protein sequence: CASSTAGPQHF.

The rearrangement joins TRBV18 to TRBJ2-5, with 7 bases aligning to TRBD2. Looked up from germline, CDR1 is KGHSH and CDR2 is LQKENI. The CDR3 consists of 13 residues. V was clipped by 5 bases and J by 2 bases; unmatched bases: 2. CDR3 in DNA: TGTGCCAGCTCAGGGGGGGGTCAAGAGACCCAGTACTTC. Protein product: CASSGGGQETQYF. Using reference TRBV18 and TRBJ2-5 for the parts outside the CDR3, the full variable domain is NAGVMQNPRHLVRRRGQEARLRCSPMKGHSHVYWYRQLPEEGLKFMVYLQKENIIDESGMPKERFSAEFPKEGPSILRIQQVVRGDSAAYFCASSGGGQETQYFGPGTRLLVL.

The CDR3 is CASSIVAGSGNTIYF. The CDR3 DNA is TGTGCCAGTAGTATAGTCGCGGGCTCTGGAAACACCATATATTTT. The V gene is TRBV19, the J gene TRBJ1-3; D gene uncertain. The CDR3 length is 15 residues. Per germline, CDR1 LNHDA and CDR2 SQIVND (reference sequence). With 1 base removed from V and 0 bases from J, the gap between germline ends came to 7 bases.

This chain joins TRBV9 and TRBJ1-5; 9 nucleotides agree with TRBD1. With 2 bases clipped from V and 7 bases from J, the junction kept 4 bases outside the gene matches. Germline-derived CDR1 and CDR2 are SGDLS and YYNGEE. This CDR3 is 14 amino acids long. CDR3 sequence: CASSVEDRGQPQHF. The CDR3 bases are TGTGCCAGCAGCGTTGAGGACAGGGGACAGCCCCAGCATTTT.

This clone was picked up one time. The chain uses TRBV5-1 and TRBJ2-5; 10 positions agree with TRBD1. Losses at the gene ends were 4 bases for V and 5 bases for J; bases not matched to a gene: 8. Germline CDR1 is SGHRS and CDR2 is YFSETQ. The CDR3 length is 15 residues. The CDR3 spells CASSRGTGAGETQYF. DNA of the CDR3: TGCGCCAGCAGCCGAGGGACAGGGGCCGGGGAGACCCAGTACTTC.

The chain couples TRBV18 to TRBJ1-1, with 9 bases lining up with TRBD1. The CDR3 sequence is 15 residues long. Trimming at V came to 4 bases and at J to 1 base, leaving 4 bases not matched to a gene. Germline loops: CDR1 KGHSH, CDR2 LQKENI. CDR3 sequence: CASSRQGDSNTEAFF. The CDR3 DNA is TGTGCCAGCTCACGACAGGGGGACTCGAACACTGAAGCTTTCTTT.

V is TRBV6-5 and J is TRBJ1-3; possibly TRBD1 for D (5 bases). Trimming shortened V by 7 bases and J by 3 bases, and 16 bases separated the two germline ends. The CDR3 contains 15 residues. The V gene's germline CDR1 is MNHEY and CDR2 SVGAGI. CDR3 bases: TGTGCCAGCATTCCCCTCGGGGGTTATGGAAACACCATATATTTT. Translating gives CASIPLGGYGNTIYF.

The chain links TRBV5-4 to TRBJ1-4; weak D call: TRBD1 (5 bases). Looked up from germline, CDR1 is SGHNT and CDR2 is YYREEE (reference sequence). Trimming pared 0 bases from V and 0 bases from J, leaving 9 bases between. The CDR3 has 16 residues. The CDR3 bases are TGTGCCAGCAGCTTGGGAGGGACTGCAACTAATGAAAAACTGTTTTTT. It codes for CASSLGGTATNEKLFF. The full variable domain, with the rest looked up from reference TRBV5-4 and TRBJ1-4, is ETGVTQSPTHLIKTRGQQVTLRCSSQSGHNTVSWYQQALGQGPQFIFQYYREEENGRGNFPPRFSGLQFPNYSSELNVNALELDDSALYLCASSLGGTATNEKLFFGSGTQLSVL.

The chain uses TRBV7-2 and TRBJ1-4; D is perhaps TRBD1 (5 bases). Trimming left V 3 bases short and J 4 bases short, with 12 bases between. The CDR3 has 15 amino acids. Germline V gene sequence: CDR1 SGHTA, CDR2 FQGNSA. The CDR3 DNA sequence: TGTGCCAGCAGCTTGGGGTGGGGGGTTAATGAAAAACTGTTTTTT. Translated: CASSLGWGVNEKLFF.

The chain recombines TRBV19 with TRBJ1-5; D not certain. The CDR3 sequence is 13 residues long. Trimming pared 2 bases from V and 4 bases from J, leaving 6 bases between. The V gene's germline CDR1 is LNHDA and CDR2 SQIVND (reference sequence). CDR3 DNA sequence: TGTGCCAGTAGTATACGAGAGAATCAGCCCCAGCATTTT. Amino acids: CASSIRENQPQHF.

The V gene is TRBV9, the J gene TRBJ2-1; D is perhaps TRBD1 (5 bases). CDR1 is SGDLS and CDR2 is YYNGEE in the germline V gene. The CDR3 runs to 13 residues. Trimming stripped 4 bases from V and 6 bases from J, with 11 bases between. The CDR3 nucleotides are TGTGCCAGCAGCTTCACAGGAATCAATGAGCAGTTCTTC. This encodes CASSFTGINEQFF.

The chain employs TRBV7-3 and TRBJ2-7, with 8 nucleotides matching TRBD1. The CDR3 spans 17 residues. CDR1 is SGHTA and CDR2 is FQGTGA in the germline V gene. V shed 2 bases and J 1 base; nucleotides not matched to a gene: 10. The CDR3 coding sequence is TGTGCCAGCAGCTTATTTACGGGACAGGTCCTTTCCTACGAGCAGTACTTC. Protein sequence: CASSLFTGQVLSYEQYF. Complete variable domain (other parts from reference TRBV7-3 and TRBJ2-7): GAGVSQTPSNKVTEKGKYVELRCDPISGHTALYWYRQSLGQGPEFLIYFQGTGAADDSGLPNDRFFAVRPEGSVSTLKIQRTERGDSAVYLCASSLFTGQVLSYEQYFGPGTRLTVT.

The gene calls are TRBV19 and TRBJ2-3; 14 bases line up with TRBD2. Germline V gives CDR1 LNHDA, CDR2 SQIVND (reference sequence). This CDR3 is built from 12 residues. The junction had 6 bases not matched to a gene; V was cut back by 7 bases and J by 15 bases. CDR3 in DNA: TGTGCCAGTATGGGGACTAGCGGGGGACTATATTTT. It is translated as CASMGTSGGLYF.

This clone was recorded once. The V call is TRBV30, the J call TRBJ2-5, with TRBD2 identical over 8 bases. The CDR3 covers 15 residues. V lost 5 bases, J lost 3 bases, and 11 bases stayed unmatched. Germline V gene lookup returns CDR1 GTSNPN and CDR2 SVGIG (reference sequence). CDR3 bases: TGTGCCTGGTCTTCGGGGGGGGCTACGAAAGAGACCCAGTACTTC. This gives the protein CAWSSGGATKETQYF.

The genes are TRBV4-3 and TRBJ2-3; no reliable D call. The length of the CDR3 is 17 residues. Germline CDR1 reads LGHNA; CDR2 reads YSLEER. V shed 0 bases and J shed 1 base, with 14 bases lying between them. The CDR3 region is CASSQDPLVTGTDTQYF. CDR3 nucleotide sequence: TGCGCCAGCAGCCAAGATCCCTTGGTAACTGGCACAGATACGCAGTATTTT.

The chain joins TRBV7-9 to TRBJ1-1; TRBD1 might be the D (6 bases). Between the trimmed V and J ends, which lost 6 bases and 5 bases, there was a span of 16 bases. Germline-derived CDR1 and CDR2 are SEHNR and FQNEAQ (reference sequence). CDR3 length: 14 amino acids. The CDR3 DNA reads as TGTGCCAGCAGAGGACTGGGGGCGCGTACTGAAGCTTTCTTT. Amino acids: CASRGLGARTEAFF.

The CDR3 loop reads CASSIGTGPNGNEQYF. DNA of the CDR3: TGTGCCAGTAGTATAGGGACAGGGCCCAATGGGAACGAGCAGTACTTC. The V and J genes are TRBV19 and TRBJ2-7, with 8 bases matching TRBD1. Trimming at V came to 1 base and at J to 5 bases, leaving 10 bases not matched to a gene. The CDR3 runs to 16 residues. Germline CDR1 LNHDA, CDR2 SQIVND (reference sequence).

The genes are TRBV25-1 and TRBJ1-2; TRBD1 might be the D (5 bases). The CDR3 is 14 amino acids. V gave up 2 bases and J gave up 2 bases, with 9 bases separating them. Germline CDR1 reads MGHDK; CDR2 reads SYGVNS. This CDR3 is CASSELQGNYGYTF. CDR3 bases: TGTGCCAGCAGTGAACTTCAGGGAAACTATGGCTACACCTTC.